The 5 T cell receptor beta chains below all came from one sample that was sequenced in a study of blood T cell repertoires in COVID-19. Measured with immunoSEQ multiplex PCR; TCRdb has only the in-frame clones, and not every one. Of approximately 190,000 clones in the sample, roughly four fifths were seen once. Sequenced sample: peripheral blood. The receptors were sampled from a woman between 35 and 50 years old with acute or convalescent COVID-19.

The chain is built from TRBV7-2 and TRBJ1-3; 8 nucleotides line up with TRBD1. Trimming at V came to 6 bases and at J to 0 bases, leaving 1 base not matched to a gene. The CDR3 length is 14 residues. Germline CDR1 reads SGHTA; CDR2 reads FQGNSA. The CDR3 spells CASRTGASGNTIYF. The CDR3 coding sequence is TGTGCCAGCAGGACAGGGGCCTCTGGAAACACCATATATTTT.

This chain links TRBV28 with TRBJ2-1, with D tentatively TRBD2 (6 bases). Germline values: CDR1 MDHEN, CDR2 SYDVKM. CDR3 length: 14 residues. V shed 8 bases and J shed 11 bases, with 22 bases lying between them. CDR3 in DNA: TGTGCCAGCTGGGACCCCGGCGGGAAAAAAAAGCAGTTCTTC. This gives the protein CASWDPGGKKKQFF.

As concerns this clone: Other DNA sequences in the same sample also yield this CDR3. The V gene is TRBV28, the J gene TRBJ2-5; D perhaps matches TRBD2 (7 bases). The germline gives CDR1 MDHEN, CDR2 SYDVKM. This CDR3 has 13 amino acids. The V end lost 3 bases, the J end lost 5 bases, and 10 bases lay between the germline ends. Written as DNA, the CDR3 is TGTGCCAGCAGTTTGGGGGGGCGGGAGACCCAGTACTTC. It yields the protein CASSLGGRETQYF.

This rearrangement joins TRBV7-3 to TRBJ2-1, with 7 nucleotides matching TRBD1. The V and J ends lost 5 bases and 5 bases, in that order; junction bases with no gene match: 6. Germline values: CDR1 SGHTA, CDR2 FQGTGA. The CDR3 has 14 residues. The CDR3 loop reads CASSPGQPNNEQFF. For the CDR3, the DNA is TGTGCCAGCAGCCCGGGACAGCCTAACAATGAGCAGTTCTTC.

The genes are TRBV9 and TRBJ1-3; TRBD1 is a possible D gene (6 bases). The germline V and J ends were trimmed by 2 bases and 3 bases, with 12 bases remaining between them. The germline gives CDR1 SGDLS, CDR2 YYNGEE. The length of the CDR3 is 15 residues. Written as DNA, the CDR3 is TGTGCCAGCAGCGTTGTGGGGGCCCTTGGAAACACCATATATTTT. It is translated as CASSVVGALGNTIYF.